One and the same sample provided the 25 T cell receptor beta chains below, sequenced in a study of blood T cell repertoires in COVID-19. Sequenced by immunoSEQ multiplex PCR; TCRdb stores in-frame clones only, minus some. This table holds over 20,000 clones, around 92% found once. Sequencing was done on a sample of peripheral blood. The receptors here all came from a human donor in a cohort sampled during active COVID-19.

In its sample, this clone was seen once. The CDR3 here is CASRGQGASGELFF. CDR3 nucleotide sequence: TGTGCCAGCAGGGGGCAGGGGGCATCCGGGGAGCTGTTTTTT. J is TRBJ2-2 and V is TRBV9, with 8 nucleotides matching TRBD1. V was clipped by 5 bases and J by 6 bases; unmatched bases: 6. The length of the CDR3 is 14 residues. Per germline, CDR1 SGDLS and CDR2 YYNGEE.

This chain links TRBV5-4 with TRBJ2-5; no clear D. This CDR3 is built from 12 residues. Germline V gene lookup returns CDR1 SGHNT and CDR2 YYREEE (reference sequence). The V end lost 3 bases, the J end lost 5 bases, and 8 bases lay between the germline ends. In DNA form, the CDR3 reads TGTGCCAGCAGCTGGGCAAAGGAGACCCAGTACTTC. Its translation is CASSWAKETQYF.

The DNA for the CDR3 is TGTGCCAGCTATCTACTAGGGGGCGGCACTGAAGCTTTCTTT. This translates into CASYLLGGGTEAFF. The rearrangement links TRBV28 to TRBJ1-1; 7 bases align to TRBD1. With V trimmed by 8 bases and J by 4 bases, 10 bases remained unmatched. The length of the CDR3 is 14 residues. Germline CDR1 and CDR2: MDHEN and SYDVKM.

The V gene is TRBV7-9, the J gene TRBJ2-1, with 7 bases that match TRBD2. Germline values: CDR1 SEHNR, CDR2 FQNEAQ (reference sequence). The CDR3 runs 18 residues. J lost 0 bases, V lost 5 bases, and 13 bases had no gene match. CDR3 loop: CASSPRNLAELSYNEQFF. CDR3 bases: TGTGCCAGCAGCCCCAGGAACCTAGCGGAACTCTCCTACAATGAGCAGTTCTTC.

CDR3 nucleotides: TGTGCCAGCAGCTTATCCCAGGGGGCGGGCTATGGCTACACCTTC. Amino acid sequence: CASSLSQGAGYGYTF. This rearrangement joins TRBV7-2 to TRBJ1-2; 8 bases fit TRBD1. The germline V gene has CDR1 SGHTA and CDR2 FQGNSA. J was trimmed by 4 bases and V by 2 bases; bases with no gene match: 6. The CDR3 spans 15 residues.

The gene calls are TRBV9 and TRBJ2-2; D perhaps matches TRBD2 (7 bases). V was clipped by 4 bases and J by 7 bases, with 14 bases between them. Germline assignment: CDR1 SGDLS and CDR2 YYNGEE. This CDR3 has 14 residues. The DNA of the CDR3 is TGTGCCAGCAGCCCCATGGGGGGGCACGGGGAGCTGTTTTTT. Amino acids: CASSPMGGHGELFF.

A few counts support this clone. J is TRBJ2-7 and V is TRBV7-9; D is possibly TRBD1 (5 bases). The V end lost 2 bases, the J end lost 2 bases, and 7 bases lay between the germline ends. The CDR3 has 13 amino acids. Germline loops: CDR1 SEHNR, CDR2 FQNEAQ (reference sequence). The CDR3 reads CASSLPQAYEQYF. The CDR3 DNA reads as TGTGCCAGCAGCTTACCACAGGCCTACGAGCAGTACTTC.

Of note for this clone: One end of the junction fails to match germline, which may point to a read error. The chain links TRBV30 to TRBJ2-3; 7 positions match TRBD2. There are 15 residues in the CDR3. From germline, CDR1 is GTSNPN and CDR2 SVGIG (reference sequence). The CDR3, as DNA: TGTGCCTGGAGTGTAACTAGCGCCCGCACGGATACGCAGTATTTT. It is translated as CAWSVTSARTDTQYF.

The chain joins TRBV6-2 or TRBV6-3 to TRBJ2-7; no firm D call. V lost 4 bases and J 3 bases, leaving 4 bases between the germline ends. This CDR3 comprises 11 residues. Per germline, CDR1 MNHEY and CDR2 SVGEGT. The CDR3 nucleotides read TGTGCCAGCAGTTTCAGCTACGAGCAGTACTTC. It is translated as CASSFSYEQYF.

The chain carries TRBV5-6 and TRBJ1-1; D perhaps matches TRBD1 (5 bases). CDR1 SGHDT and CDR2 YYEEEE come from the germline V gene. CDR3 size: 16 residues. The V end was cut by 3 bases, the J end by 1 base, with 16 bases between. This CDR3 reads CASSSLSGGQNTEAFF. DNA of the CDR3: TGTGCCAGCAGCTCCCTGTCCGGCGGACAGAACACTGAAGCTTTCTTT.

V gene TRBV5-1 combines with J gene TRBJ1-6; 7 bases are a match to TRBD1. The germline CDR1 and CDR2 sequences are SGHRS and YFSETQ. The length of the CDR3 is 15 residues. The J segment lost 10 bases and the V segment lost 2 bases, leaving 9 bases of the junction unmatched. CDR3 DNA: TGCGCCAGCAGCTTCCAGGGGGACGGGAGCTCACCCCTCCACTTT. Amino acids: CASSFQGDGSSPLHF.

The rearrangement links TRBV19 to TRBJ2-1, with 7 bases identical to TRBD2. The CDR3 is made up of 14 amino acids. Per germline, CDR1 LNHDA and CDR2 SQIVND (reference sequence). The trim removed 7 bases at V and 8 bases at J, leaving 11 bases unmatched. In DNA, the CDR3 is TGTGCCAGTAAGTTTCGCGGGAGTGCTGATGAGCAGTTCTTC. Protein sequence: CASKFRGSADEQFF.

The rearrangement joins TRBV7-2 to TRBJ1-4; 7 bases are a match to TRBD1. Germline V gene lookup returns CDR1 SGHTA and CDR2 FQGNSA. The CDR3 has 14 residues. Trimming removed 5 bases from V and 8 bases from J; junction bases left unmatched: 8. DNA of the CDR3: TGTGCCAGCAGCACACGACAGGGTGGAGAAAAACTGTTTTTT. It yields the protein CASSTRQGGEKLFF.

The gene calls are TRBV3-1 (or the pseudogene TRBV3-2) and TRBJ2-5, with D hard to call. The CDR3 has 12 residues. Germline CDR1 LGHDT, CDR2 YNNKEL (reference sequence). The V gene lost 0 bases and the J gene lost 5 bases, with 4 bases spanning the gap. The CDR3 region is CASSQDLETQYF. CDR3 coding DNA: TGTGCCAGCAGCCAAGATCTGGAGACCCAGTACTTC.

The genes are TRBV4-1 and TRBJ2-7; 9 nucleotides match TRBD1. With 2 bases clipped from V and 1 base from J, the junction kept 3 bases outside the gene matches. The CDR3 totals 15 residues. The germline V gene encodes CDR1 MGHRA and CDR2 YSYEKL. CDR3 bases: TGCGCCAGCAGCCAAACAGGACAGGGGTCCTACGAGCAGTACTTC. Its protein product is CASSQTGQGSYEQYF.

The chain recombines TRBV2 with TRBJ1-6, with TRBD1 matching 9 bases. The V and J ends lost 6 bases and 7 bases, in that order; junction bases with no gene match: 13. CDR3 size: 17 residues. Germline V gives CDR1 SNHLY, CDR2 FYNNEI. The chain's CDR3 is CASRPFRTGVWNSPLHF. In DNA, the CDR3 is TGTGCCAGCAGACCCTTTAGGACAGGGGTTTGGAATTCACCCCTCCACTTT.

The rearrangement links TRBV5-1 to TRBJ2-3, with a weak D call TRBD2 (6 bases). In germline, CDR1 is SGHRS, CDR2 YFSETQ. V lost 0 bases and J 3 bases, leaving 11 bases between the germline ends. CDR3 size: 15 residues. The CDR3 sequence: CASSLAGGTTDTQYF. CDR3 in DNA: TGCGCCAGCAGCTTGGCCGGGGGAACAACAGATACGCAGTATTTT. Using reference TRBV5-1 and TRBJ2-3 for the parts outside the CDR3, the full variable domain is KAGVTQTPRYLIKTRGQQVTLSCSPISGHRSVSWYQQTPGQGLQFLFEYFSETQRNKGNFPGRFSGRQFSNSRSEMNVSTLELGDSALYLCASSLAGGTTDTQYFGPGTRLTVL.

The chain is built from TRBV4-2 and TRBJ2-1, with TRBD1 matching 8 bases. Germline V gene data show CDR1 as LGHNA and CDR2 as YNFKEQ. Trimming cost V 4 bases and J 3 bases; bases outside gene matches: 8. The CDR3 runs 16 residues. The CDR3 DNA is TGTGCCAGCAGCCTCCAGGACAGGGAAGTCTACAATGAGCAGTTCTTC. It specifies CASSLQDREVYNEQFF.

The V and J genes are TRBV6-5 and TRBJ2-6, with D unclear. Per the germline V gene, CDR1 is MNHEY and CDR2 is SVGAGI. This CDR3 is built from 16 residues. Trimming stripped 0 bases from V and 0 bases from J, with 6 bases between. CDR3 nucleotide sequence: TGTGCCAGCAGTTACTCGAGACTCTCTGGGGCCAACGTCCTGACTTTC. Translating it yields CASSYSRLSGANVLTF.

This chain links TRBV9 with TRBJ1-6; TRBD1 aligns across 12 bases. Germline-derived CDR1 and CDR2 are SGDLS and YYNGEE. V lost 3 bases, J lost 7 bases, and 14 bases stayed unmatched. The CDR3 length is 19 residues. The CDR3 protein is CASSAPPGQGAPGNSPLHF. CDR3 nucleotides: TGTGCCAGCAGCGCCCCCCCGGGACAGGGGGCGCCGGGCAATTCACCCCTCCACTTT.

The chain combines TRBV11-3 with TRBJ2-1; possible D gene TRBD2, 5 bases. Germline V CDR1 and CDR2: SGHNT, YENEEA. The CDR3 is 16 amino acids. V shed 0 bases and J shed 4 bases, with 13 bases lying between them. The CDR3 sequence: CASSLDTGSWYNEQFF. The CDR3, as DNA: TGTGCCAGCAGCTTAGATACGGGGTCGTGGTACAATGAGCAGTTCTTC.

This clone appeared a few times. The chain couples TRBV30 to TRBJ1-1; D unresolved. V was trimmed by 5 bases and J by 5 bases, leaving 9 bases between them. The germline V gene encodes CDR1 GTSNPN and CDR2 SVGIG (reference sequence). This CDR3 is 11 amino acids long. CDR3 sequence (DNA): TGTGCCTGGGCCGGGAGGACTGAAGCTTTCTTT. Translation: CAWAGRTEAFF.

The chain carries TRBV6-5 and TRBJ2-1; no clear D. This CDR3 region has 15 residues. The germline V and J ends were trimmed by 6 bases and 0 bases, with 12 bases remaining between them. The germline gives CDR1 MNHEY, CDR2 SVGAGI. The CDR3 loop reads CASSHSESSYNEQFF. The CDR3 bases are TGTGCCAGCAGCCACTCCGAGAGCTCCTACAATGAGCAGTTCTTC.

The CDR3 DNA sequence: TGTGCCAGCAGCCAAGATGGACTAGCGGGAGCAGATACGCAGTATTTT. It specifies CASSQDGLAGADTQYF. The chain recombines TRBV4-2 with TRBJ2-3; 13 bases are a match to TRBD2. The CDR3 covers 16 residues. Germline CDR1 LGHNA, CDR2 YNFKEQ. Unmatched junction bases numbered 1, after V lost 0 bases and J lost 4 bases.

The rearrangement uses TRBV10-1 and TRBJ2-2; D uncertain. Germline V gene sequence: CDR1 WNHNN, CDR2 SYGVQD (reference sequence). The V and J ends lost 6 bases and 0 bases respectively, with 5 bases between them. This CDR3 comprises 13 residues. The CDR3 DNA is TGCGCCAGCAGCAACTCGAACACCGGGGAGCTGTTTTTT. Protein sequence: CASSNSNTGELFF.